This TCR beta chain was recorded in a study of technical replicates of blood from several donors. CDR3 size: 16 residues. Per germline, CDR1 MNHEY and CDR2 SVGAGI. V gave up 3 bases and J gave up 4 bases, with 19 bases separating them. Only in-frame clones appear in the TCRdb table, and some are missing; sequencing was by immunoSEQ multiplex PCR. The sample has about 83,000 clones, around nine tenths seen once; the top ten hold around 0.25%. The source is a human donor in good health. Sequenced: T cells isolated from PBMCs. The chain uses TRBV6-5 and TRBJ2-7, with TRBD2 as a possible D gene (6 bases). For the CDR3, the DNA is TGTGCCAGCAGTTATTCCGGAGGCGGGGACCTTTACGAGCAGTACTTC. As protein: CASSYSGGGDLYEQYF.